Detailed here is one T cell receptor (beta chain). The antigen is undetermined. The data derive from a study of blood T cells in healthy people across ages. Alongside a J-beta primer mix, a sample-barcoded 5' primer served in a second PCR lasting roughly 7 to 11 cycles. Each single sample gave us at least 3 million CDR3-containing paired-end reads. TCRdb used MiXCR to reprocess the 5' RACE reads, holding one entry per CDR3 protein. The data show about 1.4 million distinct CDR3 sequences, with approximately 59% seen just once and approximately 7% held by the top ten. Per sample, a minimum of 6.5 million PBMCs were isolated. Every sample gave at least 5 micrograms of total RNA when it was extracted. The CDR3 has 19 amino acids. In germline, CDR1 is MNHEY, CDR2 SMNVEV (reference sequence). Trimming removed 6 bases at V and 2 bases at J, with 29 bases between. Study observations and caveats: Per million T cells, the diversity of TCR beta decreased roughly linearly as age advanced.

The sequence was collected from a young man in good health. The chain carries TRBV27 and TRBJ2-7, with a tentative D call TRBD2 (5 bases). Sequencing input: blood. Here the CDR3 reads CASSLAGLSGLPTPYEQYF. In nucleotides, the CDR3 is TGTGCCAGCAGCCTCGCGGGTTTGTCAGGTCTGCCGACCCCCTACGAGCAGTACTTC.